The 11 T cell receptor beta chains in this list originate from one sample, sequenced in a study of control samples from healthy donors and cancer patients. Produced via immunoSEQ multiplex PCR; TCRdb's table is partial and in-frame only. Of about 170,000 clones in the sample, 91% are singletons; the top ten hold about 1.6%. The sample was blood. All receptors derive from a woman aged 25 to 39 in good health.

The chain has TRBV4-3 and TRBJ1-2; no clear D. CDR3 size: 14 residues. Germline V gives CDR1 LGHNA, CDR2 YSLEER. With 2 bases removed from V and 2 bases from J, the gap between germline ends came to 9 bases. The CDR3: CASSQYSGNYGYTF. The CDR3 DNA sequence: TGCGCCAGCAGCCAATATTCCGGGAACTATGGCTACACCTTC.

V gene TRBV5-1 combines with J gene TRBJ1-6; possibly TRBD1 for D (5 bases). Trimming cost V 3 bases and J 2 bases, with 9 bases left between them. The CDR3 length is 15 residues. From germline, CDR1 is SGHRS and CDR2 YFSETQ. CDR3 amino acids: CASSWDSPYNSPLHF. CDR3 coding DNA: TGCGCCAGCAGCTGGGACTCCCCCTATAATTCACCCCTCCACTTT.

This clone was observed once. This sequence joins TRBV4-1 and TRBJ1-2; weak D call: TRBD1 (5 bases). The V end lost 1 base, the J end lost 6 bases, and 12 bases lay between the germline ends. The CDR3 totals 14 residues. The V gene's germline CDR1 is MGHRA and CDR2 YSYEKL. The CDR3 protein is CASSQVGTRNGYTF. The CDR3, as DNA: TGCGCCAGCAGCCAAGTTGGGACGAGAAATGGCTACACCTTC.

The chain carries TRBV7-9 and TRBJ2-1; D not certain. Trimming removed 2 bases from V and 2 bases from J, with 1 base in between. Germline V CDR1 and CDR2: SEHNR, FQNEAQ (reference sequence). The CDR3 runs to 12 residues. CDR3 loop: CASSLPYNEQFF. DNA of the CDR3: TGTGCCAGCAGCTTACCCTACAATGAGCAGTTCTTC. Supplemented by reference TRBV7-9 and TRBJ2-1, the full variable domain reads DTGVSQNPRHKITKRGQNVTFRCDPISEHNRLYWYRQTLGQGPEFLTYFQNEAQLEKSRLLSDRFSAERPKGSFSTLEIQRTEQGDSAMYLCASSLPYNEQFFGPGTRLTVL.

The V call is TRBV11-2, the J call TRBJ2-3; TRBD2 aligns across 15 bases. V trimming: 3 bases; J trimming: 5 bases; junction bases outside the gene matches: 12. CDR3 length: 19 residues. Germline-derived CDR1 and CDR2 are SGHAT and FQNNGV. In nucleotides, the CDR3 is TGTGCCAGCAGCTTGAGGCCGGGACTAGCGGGGGGATGGATAGATACGCAGTATTTT. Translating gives CASSLRPGLAGGWIDTQYF.

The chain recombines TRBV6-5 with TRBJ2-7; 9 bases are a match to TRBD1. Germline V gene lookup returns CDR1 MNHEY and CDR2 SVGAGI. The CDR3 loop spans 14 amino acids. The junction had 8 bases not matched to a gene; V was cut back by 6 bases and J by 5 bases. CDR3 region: CASRGDREVDEQYF. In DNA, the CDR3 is TGTGCCAGCAGAGGGGACAGGGAGGTCGACGAGCAGTACTTC.

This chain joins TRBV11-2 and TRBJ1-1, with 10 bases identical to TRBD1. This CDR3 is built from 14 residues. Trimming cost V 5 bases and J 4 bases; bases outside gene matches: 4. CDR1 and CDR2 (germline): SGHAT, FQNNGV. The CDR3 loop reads CASSPRTGGTEAFF. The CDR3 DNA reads TGTGCCAGCAGCCCTCGGACAGGGGGCACTGAAGCTTTCTTT.

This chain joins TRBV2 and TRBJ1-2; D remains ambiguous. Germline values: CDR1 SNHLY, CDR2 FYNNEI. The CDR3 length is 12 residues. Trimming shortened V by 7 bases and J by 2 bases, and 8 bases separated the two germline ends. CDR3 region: CASNSDNYGYTF. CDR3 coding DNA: TGTGCCAGCAATTCGGACAACTATGGCTACACCTTC.

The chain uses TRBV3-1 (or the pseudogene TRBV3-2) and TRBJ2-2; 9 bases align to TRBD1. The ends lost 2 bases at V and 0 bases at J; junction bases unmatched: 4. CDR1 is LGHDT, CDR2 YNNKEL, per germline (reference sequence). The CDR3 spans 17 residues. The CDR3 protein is CASSQPDRGPNTGELFF. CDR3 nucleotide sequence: TGTGCCAGCAGCCAACCGGACAGGGGCCCGAACACCGGGGAGCTGTTTTTT.

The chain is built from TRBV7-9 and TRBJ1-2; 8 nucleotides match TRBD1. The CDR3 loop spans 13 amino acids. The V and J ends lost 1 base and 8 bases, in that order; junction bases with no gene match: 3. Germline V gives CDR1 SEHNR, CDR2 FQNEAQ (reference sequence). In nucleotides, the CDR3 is TGTGCCAGCAGCTTAGACAGGGGGAAGGGCTACACCTTC. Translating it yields CASSLDRGKGYTF.

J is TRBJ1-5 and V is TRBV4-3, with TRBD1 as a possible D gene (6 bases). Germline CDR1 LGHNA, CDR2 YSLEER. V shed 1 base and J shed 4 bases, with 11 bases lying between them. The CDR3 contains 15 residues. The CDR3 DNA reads TGCGCCAGCAGCCAAGGTACAGGGATGAATCAGCCCCAGCATTTT. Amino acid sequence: CASSQGTGMNQPQHF.